Below, 13 T cell receptor beta chains from the same sample are listed, as sequenced in a study of blood T cell repertoires in COVID-19. Clones were read by immunoSEQ multiplex PCR, and TCRdb kept only the in-frame ones, dropping some. The data hold roughly 100,000 clones, with roughly nine tenths observed a single time. Material: peripheral blood. These receptors came from a man over 45 with active COVID-19.

The chain joins TRBV5-5 to TRBJ1-2, with D possibly TRBD1 on 6 matching bases. Between the trimmed V and J ends, which lost 1 base and 4 bases, there was a span of 17 bases. The CDR3 covers 16 residues. Looked up from germline, CDR1 is SGHKS and CDR2 is YYEKEE (reference sequence). CDR3 DNA sequence: TGTGCCAGCAGCTTGTCCACAGGGAGTAGTAGCTATGGCTACACCTTC. Encoded protein: CASSLSTGSSSYGYTF.

In this sample, this clone turned up once. The V gene is TRBV7-9, the J gene TRBJ2-7, with D possibly matching TRBD2 (6 bases). CDR1 and CDR2 from the germline V gene are SEHNR and FQNEAQ (reference sequence). The V gene lost 6 bases and the J gene lost 5 bases, with 17 bases spanning the gap. This CDR3 is 14 amino acids long. CDR3 in amino acids: CASRPPVGEDEQYF. CDR3 in DNA: TGTGCCAGCAGGCCACCTGTAGGGGAGGACGAGCAGTACTTC.

The V and J genes are TRBV5-1 and TRBJ2-1; maybe TRBD2 (5 bases). The CDR3 consists of 16 residues. Germline CDR1 and CDR2: SGHRS and YFSETQ. The V end lost 0 bases, the J end lost 9 bases, and 19 bases lay between the germline ends. The CDR3 DNA sequence: TGCGCCAGCAGCTTGGTACGCAGGCGTCAAAGCGGTGAGCAGTTCTTC. This translates into CASSLVRRRQSGEQFF.

This clone has only a few counts. The chain is built from TRBV7-9 and TRBJ1-1; D remains unclear. The V end lost 1 base, the J end lost 7 bases, and 19 bases lay between the germline ends. Germline CDR1 reads SEHNR; CDR2 reads FQNEAQ (reference sequence). The CDR3 has 16 residues. CDR3 sequence: CASSLGGSGIRGEAFF. CDR3 nucleotides: TGTGCCAGCAGCTTAGGAGGGAGTGGAATCCGTGGTGAAGCTTTCTTT.

V and J are TRBV4-3 and TRBJ1-1; TRBD1 might be the D (5 bases). There are 15 residues in the CDR3. Germline CDR1 reads LGHNA; CDR2 reads YSLEER. The V gene lost 1 base and the J gene lost 4 bases, with 13 bases spanning the gap. The CDR3 spells CASSQGESGGTEAFF. CDR3 sequence (DNA): TGCGCCAGCAGCCAAGGGGAGTCGGGGGGCACTGAAGCTTTCTTT.

V is TRBV2 and J is TRBJ2-2; TRBD1 is a possible D gene (5 bases). The CDR3 contains 17 residues. V lost 7 bases to trimming and J lost 5 bases, with 23 bases between them. Germline loops: CDR1 SNHLY, CDR2 FYNNEI. The CDR3 DNA follows: TGTGCCAGCAAAGGCCCCAATAGGGGTAGTGGTACCGGGGAGCTGTTTTTT. As protein: CASKGPNRGSGTGELFF.

The J gene is TRBJ1-4, the V gene TRBV2, with D possibly matching TRBD1 (6 bases). Germline CDR1 reads SNHLY; CDR2 reads FYNNEI. V was pared by 7 bases and J by 7 bases, with 16 bases between. This CDR3 has 14 amino acids. The CDR3 protein is CASIMGASGEKLFF. The CDR3 nucleotides are TGTGCCAGCATAATGGGGGCTTCGGGTGAAAAACTGTTTTTT.

The gene calls are TRBV11-2 and TRBJ2-5; 16 bases agree with TRBD2. Germline values: CDR1 SGHAT, CDR2 FQNNGV. The CDR3 covers 17 residues. V trimming: 2 bases; J trimming: 2 bases; junction bases outside the gene matches: 2. CDR3 bases: TGTGCCAGCAGCTTACGGGGACTAGCGGGGGGGCAAGAGACCCAGTACTTC. Translated: CASSLRGLAGGQETQYF.

This chain connects TRBV12-3 or TRBV12-4 to TRBJ1-2; D not certain. Trimming stripped 2 bases from V and 4 bases from J, with 8 bases between. CDR3 size: 13 residues. In nucleotides, the CDR3 is TGTGCCAGCAGTTTAAACAGATCCTATGGCTACACCTTC. This encodes CASSLNRSYGYTF.

The chain couples TRBV30 to TRBJ1-3; 8 bases are a match to TRBD1. The CDR3 loop spans 15 amino acids. The trim removed 0 bases at V and 4 bases at J, leaving 5 bases unmatched. Germline CDR1 and CDR2: GTSNPN and SVGIG (reference sequence). The CDR3 DNA follows: TGTGCCTGGAGTGTCCAGGGGGCGCGAGGAAACACCATATATTTT. As protein: CAWSVQGARGNTIYF.

The chain links TRBV30 to TRBJ1-4; tentatively, D is TRBD1 (5 bases). Germline V CDR1 and CDR2: GTSNPN, SVGIG (reference sequence). V was clipped by 6 bases and J by 3 bases, with 14 bases between them. CDR3 length: 14 residues. DNA for the CDR3: TGTGCCTGCCCTAAGGACAAGGCTAATGAAAAACTGTTTTTT. This translates into CACPKDKANEKLFF. Full variable domain (rest looked up from reference TRBV30 and TRBJ1-4): SQTIHQWPATLVQPVGSPLSLECTVEGTSNPNLYWYRQAAGRGLQLLFYSVGIGQISSEVPQNLSASRPQDRQFILSSKKLLLSDSGFYLCACPKDKANEKLFFGSGTQLSVL.

The chain recombines TRBV28 with TRBJ2-1; D not certain. The V gene lost 6 bases and the J gene lost 6 bases, with 18 bases spanning the gap. CDR1 and CDR2 from the germline V gene are MDHEN and SYDVKM. The CDR3 totals 15 residues. The CDR3, as DNA: TGTGCCAGCAGGTCTACGAGACATGACGTCAATGAGCAGTTCTTC. Translated, it gives CASRSTRHDVNEQFF.

This clone was seen only once. The J gene is TRBJ2-3, the V gene TRBV5-4; possible D gene TRBD1, 6 bases. Trimming stripped 4 bases from V and 2 bases from J, with 14 bases between. Looked up from germline, CDR1 is SGHNT and CDR2 is YYREEE (reference sequence). CDR3 length equals 15 residues. CDR3 coding DNA: TGTGCCAGCAGCCCTGGACAGAGAACCACAGATACGCAGTATTTT. Amino acid sequence: CASSPGQRTTDTQYF.